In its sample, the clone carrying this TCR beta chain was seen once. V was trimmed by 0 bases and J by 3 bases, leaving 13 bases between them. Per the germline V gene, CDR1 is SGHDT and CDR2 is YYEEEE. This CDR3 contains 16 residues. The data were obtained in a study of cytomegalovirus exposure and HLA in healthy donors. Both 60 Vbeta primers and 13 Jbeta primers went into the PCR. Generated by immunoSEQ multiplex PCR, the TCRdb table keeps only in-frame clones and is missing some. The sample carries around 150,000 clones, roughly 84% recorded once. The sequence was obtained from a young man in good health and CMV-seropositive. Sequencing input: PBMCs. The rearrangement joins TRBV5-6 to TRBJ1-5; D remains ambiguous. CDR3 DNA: TGTGCCAGCAGCTTGGGAGGCCTCACCCCCAATCAGCCCCAGCATTTT. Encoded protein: CASSLGGLTPNQPQHF.